The rows below give T cell receptor beta chains drawn from one sample of a study of CD8+ T cells in alopecia areata. Clones were read by immunoSEQ multiplex PCR, and TCRdb kept only the in-frame ones, dropping some. The table lists around 140,000 clones, 58% of them singletons. Sequenced material: CD4+ T cells sorted from blood, taken at week 0. The receptors were sampled from a human donor with alopecia areata. The CDR3 runs from the conserved cysteine through the conserved F or W. Fields, in order: CDR3 protein, V gene, CDR3 length, J gene.

CDR3: CAWSGDNQPQHF
V: TRBV30
length: 12
J: TRBJ1-5

CDR3: CASSSRPFSGKNIQYF
V: TRBV6-5
length: 16
J: TRBJ2-4

CDR3: CASSLEAGGNYGYTF
V: TRBV5-1
length: 15
J: TRBJ1-2

CDR3: CASSLETISYGYTF
V: TRBV7-9
length: 14
J: TRBJ1-2

CDR3: CSVIAAGVSGYTF
V: TRBV29-1
length: 13
J: TRBJ1-2

CDR3: CASSPGFGGRTEAFF
V: TRBV4-1
length: 15
J: TRBJ1-1

CDR3: CSADRGPNTGELFF
V: TRBV29-1
length: 14
J: TRBJ2-2

CDR3: CASSLNRGRAARGYTF
V: TRBV7-9
length: 16
J: TRBJ1-2

CDR3: CATSQGLLASQHF
V: TRBV15
length: 13
J: TRBJ1-5

CDR3: CASRPYGTVKNIQYF
V: TRBV7-9
length: 15
J: TRBJ2-4